Presented here are 7 T cell receptor beta chains from one specimen sequenced in a study of shared T cell receptors in the human thymus. Clones were read by immunoSEQ multiplex PCR, and TCRdb kept only the in-frame ones, dropping some. The top ten hold approximately 0.01% of the sample, which has 700,000 or so clones, 70% to 90% seen once. The data were also submitted as part of a second study, on human thymus T cells.

The sequencing sample was made of thymocytes. The receptors derive from a girl under two years old with a congenital heart defect.

V and J are TRBV11-2 and TRBJ2-3, with D possibly matching TRBD2 (6 bases). In germline, CDR1 is SGHAT, CDR2 FQNNGV. There are 18 residues in the CDR3. The germline V and J ends were trimmed by 4 bases and 4 bases, with 24 bases remaining between them. The CDR3 DNA is TGTGCCAGCAGCTCCCAGGCCCTCGGGACGGGGGAGGCAGATACGCAGTATTTT. It specifies CASSSQALGTGEADTQYF.

The J gene is TRBJ1-2, the V gene TRBV4-1; 9 bases map to TRBD1. The CDR3 loop spans 17 amino acids. Germline V gene sequence: CDR1 MGHRA, CDR2 YSYEKL. The J segment lost 4 bases and the V segment lost 4 bases, leaving 13 bases of the junction unmatched. CDR3 DNA: TGCGCCAGCAGCCCGACCGGGACAGGGAGCCCTTTCTATGGCTACACCTTC. It encodes CASSPTGTGSPFYGYTF.

The V gene is TRBV7-9, the J gene TRBJ2-7; possible D gene TRBD2, 6 bases. With 5 bases removed from V and 1 base from J, the gap between germline ends came to 6 bases. CDR3 length equals 12 residues. The germline V gene has CDR1 SEHNR and CDR2 FQNEAQ (reference sequence). The CDR3 spells CASSGGSYEQYF. The CDR3 nucleotides are TGTGCCAGCAGCGGGGGGTCCTACGAGCAGTACTTC. Looking up the rest from reference TRBV7-9 and TRBJ2-7 gives the full variable domain: DTGVSQNPRHKITKRGQNVTFRCDPISEHNRLYWYRQTLGQGPEFLTYFQNEAQLEKSRLLSDRFSAERPKGSFSTLEIQRTEQGDSAMYLCASSGGSYEQYFGPGTRLTVT.

This chain uses TRBV7-2 with TRBJ2-5, with 10 bases identical to TRBD1. V trimming: 1 base; J trimming: 5 bases; junction bases outside the gene matches: 16. The V gene's germline CDR1 is SGHTA and CDR2 FQGNSA. This CDR3 is 19 amino acids long. The CDR3 reads CASSLVRDRGSLGSETQYF. CDR3 sequence (DNA): TGTGCCAGCAGCTTAGTTCGGGACAGGGGAAGTTTAGGTTCGGAGACCCAGTACTTC.

This chain uses TRBV5-6 with TRBJ1-1; TRBD1 might be the D (5 bases). In germline, CDR1 is SGHDT, CDR2 YYEEEE. This CDR3 region has 14 residues. Trimming took 1 base from V and 2 from J, leaving 9 bases between them. CDR3 bases: TGTGCCAGCAGCTTGTCAGGGAACAACACTGAAGCTTTCTTT. Translating gives CASSLSGNNTEAFF.

This clone has only one observation. This rearrangement joins TRBV2 to TRBJ2-3; 8 nucleotides match TRBD2. The CDR3 has 13 amino acids. Germline V CDR1 and CDR2: SNHLY, FYNNEI. Trimming removed 6 bases from V and 8 bases from J; junction bases left unmatched: 7. The CDR3 here is CASRRLLAGTQYF. CDR3 nucleotides: TGTGCCAGCAGACGTCTCCTAGCGGGTACGCAGTATTTT.

This clone was seen more than once but under ten times. The chain uses TRBV9 and TRBJ1-6; possibly TRBD1 for D (6 bases). The germline gives CDR1 SGDLS, CDR2 YYNGEE. This CDR3 contains 13 residues. V lost 3 bases, J lost 10 bases, and 11 bases lay in between. CDR3 sequence reads: CASSAARGSPLHF. CDR3 nucleotides: TGTGCCAGCAGCGCTGCCAGGGGATCACCCCTCCACTTT.